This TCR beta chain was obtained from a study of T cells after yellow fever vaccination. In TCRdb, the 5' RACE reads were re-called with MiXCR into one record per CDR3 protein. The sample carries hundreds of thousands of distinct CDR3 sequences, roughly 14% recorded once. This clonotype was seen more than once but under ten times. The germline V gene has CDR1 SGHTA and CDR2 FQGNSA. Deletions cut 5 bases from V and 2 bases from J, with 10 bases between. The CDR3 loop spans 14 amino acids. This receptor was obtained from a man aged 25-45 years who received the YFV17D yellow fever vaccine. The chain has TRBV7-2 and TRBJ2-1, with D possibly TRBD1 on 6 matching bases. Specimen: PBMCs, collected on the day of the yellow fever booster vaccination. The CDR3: CASSQQGTYNEQFF. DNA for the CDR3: TGTGCCAGCAGCCAACAGGGAACCTACAATGAGCAGTTCTTC.